The rows below give T cell receptor beta chains drawn from one sample of a study of T cells in localized non-small cell lung cancer. Assay: immunoSEQ multiplex PCR; the TCRdb copy retains only in-frame clones and omits some. Among 15,000 to 20,000 clones listed, around 89% were seen once. This specimen was peripheral blood, taken before any cancer treatment. These receptors were taken from a man aged 40-75 years with stage I lung adenocarcinoma. Each CDR3 is given with its conserved first and last residue. D genes are given only for firm matches. Only some rows state a clone size, as once, few, many or a class for expanded clones.

j_gene	abundance	d_gene	v_gene	CDR3aa	CDR3nt
TRBJ1-2	-	-	TRBV5-4	CASSSRTRHDNYGYTF	TGTGCCAGCAGCTCCCGGACCCGGCACGATAACTATGGCTACACCTTC
TRBJ2-1	-	TRBD1	TRBV19	CASNQGDRFYNEQFF	TGTGCCAGTAATCAAGGGGACAGGTTCTACAATGAGCAGTTCTTC
TRBJ2-2	once	-	TRBV7-6	CASSLSAGELFF	TGTGCCAGCAGCTTATCGGCCGGGGAGCTGTTTTTT
TRBJ1-5	-	TRBD1	TRBV19	CASSTGTGGNQPQHF	TGTGCCAGTAGTACCGGGACAGGGGGCAATCAGCCCCAGCATTTT
TRBJ1-1	once	-	TRBV6-1	CASSEQGRGMNTEAFF	TGTGCCAGCAGTGAGCAGGGAAGGGGGATGAACACTGAAGCTTTCTTT
TRBJ2-2	-	TRBD1	TRBV5-1	CASTTGTDYTGELFF	TGCGCCAGCACCACCGGGACAGACTACACCGGGGAGCTGTTTTTT
TRBJ1-2	-	-	TRBV19	CASKPQNYGYTF	TGTGCCAGTAAGCCACAGAACTATGGCTACACCTTC
TRBJ2-7	-	TRBD1	TRBV6-5	CASSTLTGGIYEQYF	TGTGCCAGCAGTACGTTGACAGGGGGGATCTACGAGCAGTACTTC
TRBJ2-7	-	-	TRBV5-5	CASSSTTPSYEQYF	TGTGCCAGCAGCTCTACAACCCCCTCCTACGAGCAGTACTTC
TRBJ1-2	-	TRBD1	TRBV19	CASWDDRGNYGYTF	TGTGCCAGCTGGGACGACAGGGGGAACTATGGCTACACCTTC
TRBJ2-1	-	-	TRBV19	CASTQTRGGYNEQFF	TGTGCCAGTACTCAAACACGAGGGGGGTACAATGAGCAGTTCTTC
TRBJ2-1	-	TRBD2	TRBV7-9	CASSLTTSAFYNEQFF	TGTGCCAGCAGCTTAACAACTAGCGCCTTCTACAATGAGCAGTTCTTC
TRBJ2-5	-	-	TRBV30	CAWSVGGEETQYF	TGTGCCTGGAGTGTAGGGGGGGAAGAGACCCAGTACTTC
TRBJ2-2	-	-	TRBV10-2	CASSGNGPTGELFF	TGCGCCAGCAGTGGAAATGGTCCCACCGGGGAGCTGTTTTTT
TRBJ1-4	once	TRBD1	TRBV5-4	CASSPDRGREEKLFF	TGTGCCAGCAGCCCGGACAGGGGCCGCGAGGAAAAACTGTTTTTT
TRBJ1-4	-	-	TRBV4-1	CASRGVEKLFF	TGCGCCAGCAGGGGGGTAGAAAAACTGTTTTTT
TRBJ2-7	-	-	TRBV7-2	CASSPLAQMGEQYF	TGTGCCAGCAGCCCACTAGCCCAAATGGGCGAGCAGTACTTC
TRBJ2-6	-	TRBD1	TRBV5-8	CASTDLLGGQISSGANVLTF	TGTGCCAGCACCGACCTTCTTGGGGGACAGATTAGCTCTGGGGCCAACGTCCTGACTTTC
TRBJ2-1	-	-	TRBV19	CATLPGGPYNEQFF	TGTGCCACCCTACCCGGGGGGCCTTACAATGAGCAGTTCTTC
TRBJ2-1	-	TRBD1	TRBV10-3	CAISEGQGSEQFF	TGTGCCATCAGTGAGGGACAGGGGTCTGAGCAGTTCTTC
TRBJ2-7	once	-	TRBV27	CASSLWQGGEQYF	TGTGCCAGCAGTTTGTGGCAGGGGGGCGAGCAGTACTTC
TRBJ2-5	-	TRBD2	TRBV5-6	CASSLLRLAGEETQYF	TGTGCCAGCAGCTTGCTAAGACTAGCGGGAGAAGAGACCCAGTACTTC
TRBJ2-5	-	TRBD1	TRBV7-9	CASSQGQGRETQYF	TGTGCCAGCAGCCAAGGACAGGGTCGAGAGACCCAGTACTTC
TRBJ2-1	few	TRBD2	TRBV2	CASSRSGAGWEQFF	TGTGCCAGCAGCCGTAGCGGGGCGGGGTGGGAGCAGTTCTTC
TRBJ1-2	-	-	TRBV19	CASRRGRNYGYTF	TGTGCCAGTAGGCGGGGGAGGAACTATGGCTACACCTTC
TRBJ1-1	few	-	TRBV27	CASSKGTEAFF	TGTGCCAGCAGTAAGGGGACTGAAGCTTTCTTT
TRBJ2-1	-	-	TRBV7-8	CASSLGSAGTHNEQFF	TGTGCCAGCAGCTTAGGCTCCGCGGGGACTCACAATGAGCAGTTCTTC
TRBJ1-3	-	-	TRBV9	CASSVMDSRNTIYF	TGTGCCAGCAGCGTAATGGACTCTCGAAACACCATATATTTT
TRBJ2-1	-	-	TRBV7-9	CASSLRAADEQFF	TGTGCCAGCAGCTTAAGAGCGGCGGATGAGCAGTTCTTC
TRBJ1-2	few	-	TRBV5-1	CASSLGGSGYTF	TGCGCCAGCAGCTTGGGAGGATCTGGCTACACCTTC
TRBJ1-6	-	-	TRBV30	CAWSEDHSPLHF	TGTGCCTGGAGTGAAGATCATTCACCCCTCCACTTT
TRBJ2-3	-	TRBD2	TRBV4-2	CASSQEVSSSGDSDTQYF	TGTGCCAGCAGCCAAGAGGTTTCGTCTAGCGGGGACTCAGATACGCAGTATTTT
TRBJ2-7	few	TRBD1	TRBV7-6	CASSLGDRLIEQYF	TGTGCCAGCAGCTTAGGGGACAGGTTAATCGAGCAGTACTTC
TRBJ2-7	-	-	TRBV14	CASSQVPQGGLSF	TGTGCCAGCAGCCAAGTCCCTCAAGGGGGGCTGTCATTC
TRBJ2-7	-	-	TRBV27	CASSPWGGSYEQYF	TGTGCCAGCAGTCCGTGGGGCGGATCCTACGAGCAGTACTTC
TRBJ2-1	-	TRBD2	TRBV7-9	CASSLAKGLASHEQFF	TGTGCCAGCAGCTTAGCAAAAGGACTAGCTTCCCATGAGCAGTTCTTC
TRBJ1-5	few	-	TRBV19	CASSIDHGRAQPQHF	TGTGCCAGTAGTATAGATCACGGCAGGGCTCAGCCCCAGCATTTT
TRBJ1-2	-	TRBD1	TRBV18	CASSPRQGTGYTF	TGTGCCAGCTCACCGCGACAGGGCACTGGCTACACCTTC
TRBJ1-1	-	TRBD1	TRBV10-1	CASSEYRGTEAFF	TGCGCCAGCAGTGAGTACAGGGGCACTGAAGCTTTCTTT
TRBJ2-1	-	-	TRBV4-2	CASSQVLGPGDEQFF	TGTGCCAGCAGCCAAGTCTTAGGTCCTGGGGATGAGCAGTTCTTC
TRBJ1-3	once	-	TRBV5-1	CASGSTRGNTIYF	TGCGCCAGCGGGAGTACCAGAGGAAACACCATATATTTT
TRBJ2-1	-	TRBD2	TRBV5-1	CASNRAVAGGPFLNEQFF	TGCGCCAGCAACCGCGCTGTAGCGGGGGGCCCGTTTCTCAATGAGCAGTTCTTC
TRBJ2-3	-	TRBD2	TRBV5-1	CASSWRGLAGDPSTDTQYF	TGCGCCAGCAGCTGGAGGGGACTAGCGGGAGACCCGAGCACAGATACGCAGTATTTT
TRBJ2-2	-	TRBD1	TRBV30	CAWSVETGLTGELFF	TGTGCCTGGAGTGTCGAGACAGGGCTTACCGGGGAGCTGTTTTTT
TRBJ2-3	-	-	TRBV6-4	CASSPGAGTDTQYF	TGTGCCAGCAGCCCGGGGGCGGGGACAGATACGCAGTATTTT
TRBJ2-1	-	-	TRBV18	CASSQRNYNEQFF	TGTGCCAGCTCACAGCGGAACTACAATGAGCAGTTCTTC
TRBJ1-4	-	TRBD1	TRBV6-1	CASSEAVRDRDEKLFF	TGTGCCAGCAGTGAGGCAGTGCGGGACAGAGACGAAAAACTGTTTTTT
TRBJ2-7	-	-	TRBV6-1	CASKGRGRTYEQYF	TGTGCCAGCAAGGGCCGGGGACGCACCTACGAGCAGTACTTC
TRBJ2-3	-	TRBD1	TRBV19	CASNLAGTGPDTQYF	TGTGCCAGTAACCTGGCGGGGACAGGGCCAGATACGCAGTATTTT
TRBJ2-2	-	TRBD1	TRBV19	CASMEPSPGNRGTGELFF	TGTGCCAGTATGGAGCCCTCCCCTGGGAACAGGGGCACCGGGGAGCTGTTTTTT
TRBJ2-7	-	-	TRBV5-6	CASSGYQGLEQYF	TGTGCCAGCAGCGGGTACCAGGGACTCGAGCAGTACTTC
TRBJ1-5	few	-	TRBV2	CASSGTVYQPQHF	TGTGCCAGCAGCGGGACGGTGTATCAGCCCCAGCATTTT
TRBJ1-1	-	-	TRBV5-6	CASSLGRSLNTEAFF	TGTGCCAGCAGCTTGGGCAGGAGCTTGAACACTGAAGCTTTCTTT
TRBJ2-1	-	TRBD2	TRBV11-2	CASSFRRGGSNEQFF	TGTGCCAGCAGCTTTCGGCGGGGGGGTTCGAATGAGCAGTTCTTC
TRBJ1-2	-	TRBD1	TRBV6-6	CASNDRGNYGYTF	TGTGCCAGCAACGACAGGGGAAACTATGGCTACACCTTC
TRBJ2-4	-	-	TRBV10-2	CASSDPGLAKNIQYF	TGCGCCAGCAGTGATCCGGGACTAGCCAAAAACATTCAGTACTTC
TRBJ1-1	-	TRBD1	TRBV10-3	CAISEGQGATEAFF	TGTGCCATCAGTGAGGGACAGGGGGCCACTGAAGCTTTCTTT
TRBJ2-5	-	TRBD1	TRBV12-5	CASRGDRYQETQYF	TGTGCTAGTCGTGGGGACAGGTACCAAGAGACCCAGTACTTC